Below, 19 T cell receptor beta chains from the same sample are listed, as sequenced in a study of tumor-infiltrating lymphocytes in primary liver carcinoma (dated by TCRdb to 2016 to 2017). Data came from an Illumina HiSeq 2500. TCRbeta-specific cDNA was reverse-transcribed from 500 ng total RNA using a constant-region primer and ProtoScript II reverse transcriptase. TCRbeta libraries were built with three nested multiplex PCR rounds, a slightly modified ARM-PCR procedure. Each of the first two PCR rounds ran for approximately 10 cycles using multiplex TRBV1-TRBV30 forward primers together with a Cbeta reverse primer. TCRdb reworked the public reads: Q25 trimming with fastp, MiXCR clone assembly, productive beta chains retained. For every CDR3 protein sequence, its rows merge into one entry that carries the most common genes and DNA. This sample lists 40,000 to 55,000 distinct CDR3 sequences; about two thirds were detected once. Jointly, the top ten make up 29% of the sample.

Total RNA and DNA were co-extracted without cell sorting from approximately 22-30 mg of bulk tissue using the AllPrep DNA/RNA mini kit. The sample consisted of liver tumor tissue from sampling region 5. The meaning of the sample's cell subset or site label: tumor region T5, tumor centre. These receptors all stem from a man between 35 and 55 years old with primary liver carcinoma and hepatitis B virus infection.

Worth noting for this clonotype: Germline and junction disagree at one end, which may indicate a read error. The J gene is TRBJ1-2, the V gene TRBV4-2; D possibly corresponds to TRBD1 (5 bases). This CDR3 spans 13 amino acids. Germline V gene lookup returns CDR1 LGHNA and CDR2 YNFKEQ. The CDR3 spells CAISQQWGYGYAF. CDR3 DNA sequence: TGTGCCATCAGCCAACAGTGGGGCTATGGCTACGCCTTC.

A remark on this clonotype: Its ends do not fully match the called genes, so a read error is possible. The chain combines TRBV12-3 or TRBV12-4 with TRBJ1-6; no clear D gene. The CDR3 is 15 amino acids. CDR3 region: CASSSTPWRNSPLHF. DNA for the CDR3: TGTGCCAGCAGTTCCACGCCATGGCGTAATTCACCCCTCCACTTC.

The chain joins TRBV18 to TRBJ1-5, with 7 bases fitting TRBD1. Germline CDR1 reads KGHSH; CDR2 reads LQKENI. The CDR3 has 17 residues. V was clipped by 0 bases and J by 5 bases; unmatched bases: 10. Here the CDR3 reads CASSPPFGQDAYQPQHF. The DNA for the CDR3 is TGTGCCAGCTCACCACCCTTTGGACAGGACGCCTATCAGCCCCAGCATTTT.

This clonotype has ten or more counts. The chain has TRBV5-1 and TRBJ2-3, with 8 bases matching TRBD2. Per the germline V gene, CDR1 is SGHRS and CDR2 is YFSETQ. The length of the CDR3 is 16 residues. Trimming removed 0 bases from V and 2 bases from J; junction bases left unmatched: 5. The CDR3 sequence: CASSLGLAGSTDTQYF. The CDR3 DNA reads as TGCGCCAGCAGCTTGGGTTTAGCGGGGTCCACAGATACGCAGTATTTT.

Turning to this clonotype: A much larger clone is a single base away; this may be a read error. The chain recombines TRBV5-1 with TRBJ2-7; TRBD1 or TRBD2 may be the D gene (5 bases each). This CDR3 has 13 amino acids. The germline gives CDR1 SGHRS, CDR2 YFSETQ. The CDR3 is CASSSLGTYGQYF. DNA for the CDR3: TGCGCCAGCAGCTCCCTCGGGACCTACGGGCAGTACTTC. Based on the CDR3 plus reference TRBV5-1 and TRBJ2-7, the full variable domain is KAGVTQTPRYLIKTRGQQVTLSCSPISGHRSVSWYQQTPGQGLQFLFEYFSETQRNKGNFPGRFSGRQFSNSRSEMNVSTLELGDSALYLCASSSLGTYGQYFGPGTRLTVT.

On this clonotype: An end of the junction differs from the germline gene, which may be a read error. The rearrangement joins TRBV7-9 to TRBJ1-2, with 7 bases fitting TRBD1. Germline V gene data show CDR1 as SEHNR and CDR2 as FQNEAQ (reference sequence). The CDR3 is 13 residues long. The CDR3 sequence is CASSLTGIYGCTF. The DNA of the CDR3 is TGTGCCAGCAGCCTGACAGGGATTTATGGCTGCACCTTC.

A remark on this clonotype: Sequence at one end of the junction differs from germline and may be a read error. The genes are TRBV7-9 and TRBJ2-1, with a tentative D call TRBD2 (6 bases). Germline V CDR1 and CDR2: SEHNR, FQNEAQ (reference sequence). The CDR3 covers 17 residues. The CDR3 loop is CANSRDRTNGSNNEQFF. CDR3 DNA sequence: TGTGCCAACAGCCGGGACCGGACTAACGGGAGCAACAATGAGCAGTTCTTC.

About this clonotype itself: The germline gene is not matched at one end of the junction; a read error may be the cause. The V and J genes are TRBV6-5 and TRBJ2-7; D is undetermined. Germline V gives CDR1 MNHEY, CDR2 SVGAGI. The CDR3 length is 13 residues. The DNA of the CDR3 is TGTGCCAGCAGCCGCGCGAGTTGCTACGAGCAATACTTC. Protein sequence: CASSRASCYEQYF.

This CDR3 is CASSLAVSAGATIVYEQYF. The CDR3 nucleotides read TGTGCCAGCAGCTTGGCTGTTTCGGCGGGGGCGACGATAGTCTACGAGCAGTACTTC. This chain connects TRBV7-9 to TRBJ2-7, with TRBD2 as a possible D gene (7 bases). Germline V CDR1 and CDR2: SEHNR, FQNEAQ (reference sequence). V dropped 3 bases and J dropped 3 bases, with 27 bases sitting between them. The CDR3 loop spans 19 amino acids. The full variable domain, completed using reference TRBV7-9 and TRBJ2-7, is DTGVSQNPRHKITKRGQNVTFRCDPISEHNRLYWYRQTLGQGPEFLTYFQNEAQLEKSRLLSDRFSAERPKGSFSTLEIQRTEQGDSAMYLCASSLAVSAGATIVYEQYFGPGTRLTVT.

About this clonotype: The CDR3 does not end in the conserved phenylalanine or tryptophan, so this is likely a read error. This chain connects TRBV13 to TRBJ2-1; tentatively, D is TRBD1 or TRBD2 (5 bases each). Germline CDR1 and CDR2: PRHDT and FYEKMQ (reference sequence). The CDR3 sequence is 12 residues long. Trimming took 4 bases from V and 9 from J, leaving 10 bases between them. CDR3 amino acids: CASSSEGSEQFL. CDR3 in DNA: TGTGCCAGCAGCTCAGAGGGGTCTGAGCAGTTCCTC.

The sample holds many counts of this clonotype. The genes are TRBV4-1 and TRBJ1-3; D gene unclear. Trimming pared 0 bases from V and 5 bases from J, leaving 14 bases between. The germline gives CDR1 MGHRA, CDR2 YSYEKL. This CDR3 spans 16 amino acids. CDR3 residues: CASSQDHGVWRNTIYF. CDR3 coding DNA: TGCGCCAGCAGCCAAGATCACGGTGTCTGGAGAAACACCATATATTTT.

This clonotype has only a few counts. One junction end does not reproduce the germline sequence, and a read error may be involved. CDR3 in DNA: TGTGCCAGCAGTGAACGGGACAGGCACACAGGTACGCAGTATTTT. Its translation: CASSERDRHTGTQYF. This rearrangement joins TRBV11-2 to TRBJ2-3; 8 bases match TRBD1. This CDR3 has 15 amino acids. CDR1 and CDR2 (germline): SGHAT, FQNNGV.

The V gene is TRBV29-1, the J gene TRBJ2-7; D perhaps matches TRBD1 (7 bases). The CDR3 contains 12 residues. Germline V CDR1 and CDR2: SQVTM, ANQGSEA. CDR3 region: CSVLGGGDEQYF. The DNA of the CDR3 is TGCAGTGTCCTAGGGGGCGGGGACGAGCAGTACTTC.

A note on this clonotype: A much larger clone differs by one base, so this may be a read error. The V gene is TRBV28, the J gene TRBJ2-2; unclear D gene. Germline V gene sequence: CDR1 MDHEN, CDR2 SYDVKM. This CDR3 comprises 14 residues. The CDR3 sequence: CASSQYLNIGELFF. The CDR3 DNA reads as TGTGCCAGCAGCCAATACTTGAACATCGGGGAGCTGTTTTTT.

Note on this clonotype: One end of the junction fails to match germline, which may point to a read error. J is TRBJ2-6 and V is TRBV11-2, with a weak D call TRBD1 (5 bases). This CDR3 spans 18 amino acids. The germline V gene encodes CDR1 SGHAT and CDR2 FQNNGV. The CDR3 sequence is CASSLGPRHGSGANALTF. CDR3 nucleotide sequence: TGTGCCAGCAGCTTAGGGCCAAGGCACGGCTCTGGGGCCAACGCCCTGACTTTC.

This chain joins TRBV29-1 and TRBJ2-2, with TRBD2 identical over 7 bases. Germline V gives CDR1 SQVTM, CDR2 ANQGSEA. The CDR3 loop spans 15 amino acids. J gave up 6 bases and V 0 bases, and 7 bases lay outside the gene matches. The CDR3 reads CSVEDDAGASGELFF. Written as DNA, the CDR3 is TGCAGCGTTGAAGACGACGCGGGAGCCTCCGGGGAGCTGTTTTTT.

This clonotype occurred many times. This chain links TRBV6-5 with TRBJ2-3, with TRBD1 matching over 7 bases. Germline V CDR1 and CDR2: MNHEY, SVGAGI. V shed 2 bases and J 4 bases; nucleotides not matched to a gene: 0. The CDR3 is made up of 13 amino acids. CDR3 DNA sequence: TGTGCCAGCAGTTACAGGGGGCCAGATACGCAGTATTTT. It is translated as CASSYRGPDTQYF.

This clonotype is termed medium-sized. The V gene is TRBV30, the J gene TRBJ2-3, with D uncertain. V lost 2 bases, J lost 7 bases, and 13 bases lay in between. The V gene's germline CDR1 is GTSNPN and CDR2 SVGIG (reference sequence). The CDR3 totals 13 residues. The CDR3 sequence: CAWSSLPPYTQYF. CDR3 sequence (DNA): TGTGCCTGGAGTTCCCTACCCCCATATACGCAGTATTTT.

On this clonotype: One junction end does not reproduce the germline sequence, and a read error may be involved. The chain joins TRBV5-4 to TRBJ2-3, with a weak D call TRBD2 (5 bases). The CDR3 length is 13 residues. CDR1 and CDR2 from the germline V gene are SGHNT and YYREEE (reference sequence). The CDR3 DNA is TGTGCCAGCAGTGCGGACTCCTCAGATGCGCAGTATTTT. As protein: CASSADSSDAQYF.